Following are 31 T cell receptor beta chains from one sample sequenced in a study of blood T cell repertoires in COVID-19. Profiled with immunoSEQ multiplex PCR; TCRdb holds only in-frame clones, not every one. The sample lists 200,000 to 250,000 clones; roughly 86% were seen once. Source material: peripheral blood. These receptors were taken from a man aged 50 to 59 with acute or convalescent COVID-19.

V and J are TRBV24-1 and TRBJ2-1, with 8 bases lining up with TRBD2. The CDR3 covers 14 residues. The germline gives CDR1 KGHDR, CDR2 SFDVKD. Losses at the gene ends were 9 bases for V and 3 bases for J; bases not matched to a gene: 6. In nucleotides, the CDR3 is TGTGCCACCGAAACTAGCGGTCGCTACAATGAGCAGTTCTTC. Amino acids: CATETSGRYNEQFF.

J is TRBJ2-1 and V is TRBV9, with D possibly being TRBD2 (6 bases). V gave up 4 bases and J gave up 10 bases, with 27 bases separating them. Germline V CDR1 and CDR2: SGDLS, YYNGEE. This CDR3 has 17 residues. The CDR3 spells CASSPQSSGDPRGEQFF. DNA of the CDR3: TGTGCCAGCAGCCCCCAAAGCTCGGGGGACCCACGGGGGGAGCAGTTCTTC. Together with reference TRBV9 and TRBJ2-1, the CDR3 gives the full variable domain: DSGVTQTPKHLITATGQRVTLRCSPRSGDLSVYWYQQSLDQGLQFLIQYYNGEERAKGNILERFSAQQFPDLHSELNLSSLELGDSALYFCASSPQSSGDPRGEQFFGPGTRLTVL.

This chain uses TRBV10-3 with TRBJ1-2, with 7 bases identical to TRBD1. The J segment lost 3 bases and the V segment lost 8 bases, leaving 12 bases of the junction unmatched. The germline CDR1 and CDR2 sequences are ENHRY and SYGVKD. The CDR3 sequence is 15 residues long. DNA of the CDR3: TGTGCCATCGGTTCTTCGACAGGGTCGCACTATGGCTACACCTTC. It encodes CAIGSSTGSHYGYTF.

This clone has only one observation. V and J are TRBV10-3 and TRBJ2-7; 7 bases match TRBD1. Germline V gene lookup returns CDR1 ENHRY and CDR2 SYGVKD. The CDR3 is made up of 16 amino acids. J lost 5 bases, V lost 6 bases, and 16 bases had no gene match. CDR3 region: CAISHPQETGSNEQYF. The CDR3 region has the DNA TGTGCCATCAGCCATCCCCAGGAGACAGGGTCCAACGAGCAGTACTTC.

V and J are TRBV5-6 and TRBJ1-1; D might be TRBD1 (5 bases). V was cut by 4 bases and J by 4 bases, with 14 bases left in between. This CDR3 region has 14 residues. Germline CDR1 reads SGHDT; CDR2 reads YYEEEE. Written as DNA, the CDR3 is TGTGCCAGCAGCCTTGGAGCAGGGTTCACTGAAGCTTTCTTT. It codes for CASSLGAGFTEAFF.

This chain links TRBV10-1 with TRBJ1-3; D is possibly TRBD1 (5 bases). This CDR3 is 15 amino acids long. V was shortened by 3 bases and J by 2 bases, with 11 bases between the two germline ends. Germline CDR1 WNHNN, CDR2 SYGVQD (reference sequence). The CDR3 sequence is CASSDQGAPGNTIYF. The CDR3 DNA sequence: TGCGCCAGCAGTGACCAAGGGGCCCCTGGAAACACCATATATTTT.

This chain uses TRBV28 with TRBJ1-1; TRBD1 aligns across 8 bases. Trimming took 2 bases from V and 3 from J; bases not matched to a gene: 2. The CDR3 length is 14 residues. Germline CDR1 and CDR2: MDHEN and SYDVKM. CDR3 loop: CASSLDRGDTEAFF. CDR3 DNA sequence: TGTGCCAGCAGTTTAGACAGGGGTGACACTGAAGCTTTCTTT.

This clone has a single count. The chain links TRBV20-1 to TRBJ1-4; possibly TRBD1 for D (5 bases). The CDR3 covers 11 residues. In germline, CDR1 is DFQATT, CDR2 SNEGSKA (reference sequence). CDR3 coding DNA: TGCAGCGGGGGGGTTAATGAAAAACTGTTTTTT. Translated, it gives CSGGVNEKLFF.

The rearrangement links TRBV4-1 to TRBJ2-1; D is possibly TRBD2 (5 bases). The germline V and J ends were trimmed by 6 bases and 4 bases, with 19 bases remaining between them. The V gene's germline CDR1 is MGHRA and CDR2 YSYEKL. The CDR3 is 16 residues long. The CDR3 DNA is TGCGCCAGCAGTCGTTATCCAAGCGGAAATTACAATGAGCAGTTCTTC. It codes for CASSRYPSGNYNEQFF.

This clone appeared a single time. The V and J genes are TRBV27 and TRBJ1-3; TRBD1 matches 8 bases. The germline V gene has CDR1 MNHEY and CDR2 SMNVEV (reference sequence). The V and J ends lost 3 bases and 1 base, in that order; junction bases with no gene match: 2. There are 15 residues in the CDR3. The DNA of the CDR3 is TGTGCCAGCAGTTTTCAGGGGGCATCTGGAAACACCATATATTTT. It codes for CASSFQGASGNTIYF.

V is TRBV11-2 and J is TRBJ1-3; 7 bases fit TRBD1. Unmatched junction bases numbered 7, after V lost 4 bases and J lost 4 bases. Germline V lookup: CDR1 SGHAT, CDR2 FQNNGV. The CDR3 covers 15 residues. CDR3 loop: CASSSLQGYGNTIYF. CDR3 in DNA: TGTGCCAGCAGCTCTTTACAGGGGTACGGAAACACCATATATTTT.

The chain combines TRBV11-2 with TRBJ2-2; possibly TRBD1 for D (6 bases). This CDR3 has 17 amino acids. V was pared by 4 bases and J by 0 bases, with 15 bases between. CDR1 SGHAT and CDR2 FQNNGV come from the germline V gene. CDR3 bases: TGTGCCAGCAGCTCCCGGGACACCTTCCCGAACACCGGGGAGCTGTTTTTT. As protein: CASSSRDTFPNTGELFF.

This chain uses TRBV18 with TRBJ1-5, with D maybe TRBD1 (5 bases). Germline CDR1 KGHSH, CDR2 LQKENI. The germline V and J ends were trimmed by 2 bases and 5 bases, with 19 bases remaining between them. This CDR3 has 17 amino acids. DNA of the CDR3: TGTGCCAGCTCACCATTCGTAACAGGCGATTATTATCAGCCCCAGCATTTT. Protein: CASSPFVTGDYYQPQHF.

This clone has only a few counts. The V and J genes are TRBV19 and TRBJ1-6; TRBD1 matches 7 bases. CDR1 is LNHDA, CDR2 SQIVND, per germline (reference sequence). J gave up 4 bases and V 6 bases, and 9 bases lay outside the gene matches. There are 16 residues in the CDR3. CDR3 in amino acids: CASRKLRDSYNSPLHF. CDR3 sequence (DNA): TGTGCCAGTAGAAAACTCCGGGACAGTTATAATTCACCCCTCCACTTT.

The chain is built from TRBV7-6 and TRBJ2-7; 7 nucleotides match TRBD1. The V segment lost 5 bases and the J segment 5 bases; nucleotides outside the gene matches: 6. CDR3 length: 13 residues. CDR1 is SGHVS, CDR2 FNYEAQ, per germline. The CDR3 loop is CASSRTGVNEQYF. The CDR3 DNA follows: TGTGCCAGCAGCCGGACAGGAGTGAACGAGCAGTACTTC.

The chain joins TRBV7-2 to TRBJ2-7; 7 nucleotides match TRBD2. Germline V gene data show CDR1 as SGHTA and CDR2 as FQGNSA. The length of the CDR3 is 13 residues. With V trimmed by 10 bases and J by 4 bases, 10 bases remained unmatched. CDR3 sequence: CATRRGVGYEQYF. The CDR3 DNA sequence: TGTGCCACCCGTCGGGGGGTTGGATACGAGCAGTACTTC. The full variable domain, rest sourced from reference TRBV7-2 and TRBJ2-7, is GAGVSQSPSNKVTEKGKDVELRCDPISGHTALYWYRQSLGQGLEFLIYFQGNSAPDKSGLPSDRFSAERTGGSVSTLTIQRTQQEDSAVYLCATRRGVGYEQYFGPGTRLTVT.

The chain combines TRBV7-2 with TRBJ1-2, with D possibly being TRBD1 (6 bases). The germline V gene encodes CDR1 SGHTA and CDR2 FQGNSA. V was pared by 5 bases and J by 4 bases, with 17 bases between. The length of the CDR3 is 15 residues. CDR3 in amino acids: CASSGRTVYGYGYTF. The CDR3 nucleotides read TGTGCCAGCAGCGGCCGGACAGTCTATGGCTATGGCTACACCTTC.

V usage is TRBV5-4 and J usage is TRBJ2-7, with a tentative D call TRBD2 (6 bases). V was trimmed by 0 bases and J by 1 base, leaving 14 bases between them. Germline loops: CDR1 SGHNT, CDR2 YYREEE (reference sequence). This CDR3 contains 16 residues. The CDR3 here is CASSLGSGERSYEQYF. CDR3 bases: TGTGCCAGCAGCTTGGGTTCGGGGGAGAGATCCTACGAGCAGTACTTC.

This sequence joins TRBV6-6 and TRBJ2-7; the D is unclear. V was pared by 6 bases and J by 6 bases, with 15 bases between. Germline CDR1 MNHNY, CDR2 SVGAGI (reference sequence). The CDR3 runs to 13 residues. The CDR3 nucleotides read TGTGCCAGCAGCATCGACTCCCCTGTCGAGCAGTACTTC. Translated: CASSIDSPVEQYF.

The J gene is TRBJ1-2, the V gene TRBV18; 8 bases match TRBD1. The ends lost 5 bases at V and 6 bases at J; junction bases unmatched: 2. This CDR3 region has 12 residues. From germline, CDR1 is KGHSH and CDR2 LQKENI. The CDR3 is CASSSTGDGYTF. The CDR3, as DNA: TGTGCCAGCTCATCGACAGGGGATGGCTACACCTTC.

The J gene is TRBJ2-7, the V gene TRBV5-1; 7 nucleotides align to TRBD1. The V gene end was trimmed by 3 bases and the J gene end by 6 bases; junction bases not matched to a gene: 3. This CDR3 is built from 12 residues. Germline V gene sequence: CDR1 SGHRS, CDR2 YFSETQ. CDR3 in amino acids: CASSWTGSEQYF. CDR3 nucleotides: TGCGCCAGCAGCTGGACAGGATCCGAGCAGTACTTC.

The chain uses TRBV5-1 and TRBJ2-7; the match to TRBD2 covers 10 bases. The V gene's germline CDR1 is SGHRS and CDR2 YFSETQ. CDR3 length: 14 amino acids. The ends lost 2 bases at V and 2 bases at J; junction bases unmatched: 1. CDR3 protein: CASSFTSGTYEQYF. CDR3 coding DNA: TGCGCCAGCAGCTTTACTAGCGGGACCTACGAGCAGTACTTC. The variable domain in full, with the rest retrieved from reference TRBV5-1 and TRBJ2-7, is KAGVTQTPRYLIKTRGQQVTLSCSPISGHRSVSWYQQTPGQGLQFLFEYFSETQRNKGNFPGRFSGRQFSNSRSEMNVSTLELGDSALYLCASSFTSGTYEQYFGPGTRLTVT.

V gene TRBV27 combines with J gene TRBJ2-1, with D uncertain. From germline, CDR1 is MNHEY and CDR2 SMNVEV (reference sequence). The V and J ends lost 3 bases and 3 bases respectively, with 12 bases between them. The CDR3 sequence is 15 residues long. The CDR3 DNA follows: TGTGCCAGCAGTTTCTCTCGGGTCGGCTACAATGAGCAGTTCTTC. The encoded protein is CASSFSRVGYNEQFF.

The CDR3 DNA reads as TGTGCCTGGCGACAGGGGTATCGGGGAAACACCATATATTTT. This gives the protein CAWRQGYRGNTIYF. The J gene is TRBJ1-3, the V gene TRBV30; 8 bases match TRBD1. Germline V CDR1 and CDR2: GTSNPN, SVGIG (reference sequence). Trimming removed 5 bases from V and 4 bases from J; junction bases left unmatched: 7. This CDR3 spans 14 amino acids.

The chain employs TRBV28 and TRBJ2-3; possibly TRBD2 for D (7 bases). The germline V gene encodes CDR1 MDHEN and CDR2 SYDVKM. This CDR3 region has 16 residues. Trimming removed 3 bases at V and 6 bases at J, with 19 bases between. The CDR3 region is CASSFRGGQGTDTQYF. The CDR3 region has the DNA TGTGCCAGCAGTTTTAGGGGGGGCCAGGGGACTGATACGCAGTATTTT.

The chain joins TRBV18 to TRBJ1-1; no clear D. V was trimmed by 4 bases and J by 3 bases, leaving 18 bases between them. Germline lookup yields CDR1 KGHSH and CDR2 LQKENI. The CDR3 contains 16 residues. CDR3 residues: CASSQAGDISDTEAFF. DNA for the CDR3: TGTGCCAGCTCACAGGCAGGCGACATATCGGACACTGAAGCTTTCTTT.

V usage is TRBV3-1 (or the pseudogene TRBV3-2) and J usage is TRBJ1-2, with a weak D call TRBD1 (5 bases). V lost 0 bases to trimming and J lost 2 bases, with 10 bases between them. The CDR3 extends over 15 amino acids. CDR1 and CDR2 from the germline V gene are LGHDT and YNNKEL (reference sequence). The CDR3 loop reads CASSQDGGENYGYTF. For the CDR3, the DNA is TGTGCCAGCAGCCAAGACGGGGGGGAAAACTATGGCTACACCTTC.

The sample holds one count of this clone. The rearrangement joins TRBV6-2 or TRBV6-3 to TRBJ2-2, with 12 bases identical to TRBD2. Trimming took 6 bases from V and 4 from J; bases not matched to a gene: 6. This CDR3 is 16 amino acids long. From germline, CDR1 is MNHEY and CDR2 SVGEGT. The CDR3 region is CASSPSGRALTGELFF. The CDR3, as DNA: TGTGCCAGCAGCCCTAGCGGGAGGGCCCTCACCGGGGAGCTGTTTTTT.

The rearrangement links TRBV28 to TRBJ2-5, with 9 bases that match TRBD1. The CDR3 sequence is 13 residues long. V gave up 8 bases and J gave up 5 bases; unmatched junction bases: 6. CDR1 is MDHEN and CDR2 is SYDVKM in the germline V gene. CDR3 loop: CASRTGGRETQYF. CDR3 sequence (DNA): TGTGCCAGCCGAACAGGGGGCCGGGAGACCCAGTACTTC.

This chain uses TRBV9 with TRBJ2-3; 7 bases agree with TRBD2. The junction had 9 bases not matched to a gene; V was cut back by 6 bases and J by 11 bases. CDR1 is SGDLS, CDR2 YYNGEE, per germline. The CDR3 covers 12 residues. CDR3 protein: CASTDQGLVQYF. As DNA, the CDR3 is TGTGCCAGCACCGACCAAGGACTAGTGCAGTATTTT.

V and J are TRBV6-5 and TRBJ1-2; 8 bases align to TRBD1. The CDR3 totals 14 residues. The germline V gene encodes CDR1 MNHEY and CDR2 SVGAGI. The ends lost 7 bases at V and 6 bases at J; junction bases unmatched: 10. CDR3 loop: CASMNLDRENGYTF. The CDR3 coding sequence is TGTGCCAGCATGAATCTGGACAGGGAAAATGGCTACACCTTC.